Sequencing of this T cell receptor beta chain was carried out in a study of blood T cell repertoires in COVID-19. Study overall: The analysed material was cDNA or gDNA that came from T cells, B-cell-depleted T cells, or PBMCs.

Here immunoSEQ multiplex PCR was the method, and the copy in TCRdb shows in-frame clones only, minus some. The data contain 350,000 to 400,000 clones, around 87% of them seen just once; the ten biggest clones take up 0.95% to 1%. Sample: PBMCs or T cells enriched from blood (not recorded which). The receptor's source is a woman aged 30 to 39 with acute COVID-19.

The CDR3 DNA follows: TGTGCCAGCAGTACAGGAGTCTACGAGCAGTACTTC. Translated, it gives CASSTGVYEQYF. The rearrangement links TRBV12-3 or TRBV12-4 to TRBJ2-7; TRBD1 is a possible D gene (5 bases). The CDR3 runs 12 residues. V was clipped by 5 bases and J by 3 bases, with 8 bases between them.